What follows describes a single T cell receptor (beta chain). Its antigen is not identified. The data stem from a study of T cell repertoires in cytomegalovirus infection. Study in general: It was the public TCR beta signatures that indicated both CMV infection and matching HLA type.

This CDR3 spans 15 amino acids. With 5 bases removed from V and 0 bases from J, the gap between germline ends came to 14 bases. The germline V gene has CDR1 SGHTA and CDR2 FQGNSA. Points from the study as a whole: In two of eight donors, the top clonotype was HLA-C-restricted CMV-specific. Adding up the frequency of public TCR beta families identified people who carried CMV plus the relevant HLA.

TCRdb redid the calling of the reads with MiXCR, one entry per CDR3 protein. The data show 680,000 or so distinct CDR3 sequences, with about 40% seen just once and under 3.5% held by the top ten. The origin of this receptor is a human donor in good health (CMV status not recorded). Some clones in this sample may be carry-over from other donors' samples. Sequencing was carried out using PBMCs. This chain uses TRBV7-2 with TRBJ2-7; D is perhaps TRBD1 (7 bases). CDR3 sequence: CASSAPRGVSYEQYF. CDR3 nucleotides: TGTGCCAGCAGCGCCCCCAGGGGGGTCTCCTACGAGCAGTACTTC.